This TCR beta chain is from a study of cytomegalovirus exposure and HLA in healthy donors. Study outcomes and limitations: With high specificity and sensitivity, the classifier reportedly diagnosed cytomegalovirus status. Researchers catalogued some 160 TCR beta chains as cytomegalovirus-associated.

The table came from immunoSEQ multiplex PCR; TCRdb's copy has only in-frame clones and leaves some out. Among 250,000 or so clones listed, more than 85% were seen once. About this clone itself: The antigen is undetermined.

The J segment lost 1 base and the V segment lost 1 base, leaving 6 bases of the junction unmatched. The CDR3 covers 16 residues. CDR1 KGHSH and CDR2 LQKENI come from the germline V gene. This sequence joins TRBV18 and TRBJ2-7, with 8 bases matching TRBD1. This TCR was recovered from a young man in good health and CMV-seropositive. The sample comprised PBMCs. Written as DNA, the CDR3 is TGTGCCAGCTCACCACGTGGGACAGGCGGTTCCTACGAGCAGTACTTC. Amino acids: CASSPRGTGGSYEQYF.